Listed below are T cell receptor beta chains from one sample, sequenced in a study of a mutant IDH1 vaccine in newly diagnosed glioma. Generated by immunoSEQ multiplex PCR, the TCRdb table keeps only in-frame clones and is missing some. The sample consists of around 33,000 clones, about 86% of them appearing once. For these receptors, no antigen is known. Sequences were derived from PBMCs, sampled from a glioma patient whose treatment included an IDH1 peptide vaccine. These receptors came from a young woman with glioma. CDR3s include the opening cysteine and the closing phenylalanine or tryptophan. D genes are given only for firm matches. The size entry is marked missing in some rows and otherwise reads once, few, many or a size class.

v_call: TRBV12-5; clone_size: .; j_call: TRBJ1-4; d_call: .; cdr3_nt: TGTGCTAGTGGTTCACACCCTGGGGGGGGTCGTCCCATTGGCGAAAAACTGTTTTTT; cdr3_aa: CASGSHPGGGRPIGEKLFF
v_call: TRBV19; clone_size: .; j_call: TRBJ1-5; d_call: .; cdr3_nt: TGTGCCAGTAGTTTCACGGGACTATATAGCAATCAGCCCCAGCATTTT; cdr3_aa: CASSFTGLYSNQPQHF
v_call: TRBV6-5; clone_size: .; j_call: TRBJ2-2; d_call: TRBD1; cdr3_nt: TGTGCCAGCACACCGTTTTGGACAGGCCCCGGGGAGCTGTTTTTT; cdr3_aa: CASTPFWTGPGELFF
v_call: TRBV15; clone_size: .; j_call: TRBJ1-1; d_call: .; cdr3_nt: TGTGCCACCAGCAGAGTCGGCCAATACACTGAAGCTTTCTTT; cdr3_aa: CATSRVGQYTEAFF
v_call: TRBV9; clone_size: .; j_call: TRBJ2-1; d_call: TRBD1; cdr3_nt: TGTGCCAGCAGCGTGTGGGACAGGGGTTACAATGAGCAGTTCTTC; cdr3_aa: CASSVWDRGYNEQFF
v_call: TRBV6-1; clone_size: .; j_call: TRBJ2-3; d_call: .; cdr3_nt: TGTGCCAGCAGTGAAGGTAGGAACCGGGACCCTACGCAGTATTTT; cdr3_aa: CASSEGRNRDPTQYF
v_call: TRBV2; clone_size: .; j_call: TRBJ2-5; d_call: TRBD1; cdr3_nt: TGTGCCAGCAGTAGCTCCGGGACAGGGGAGACCCAGTACTTC; cdr3_aa: CASSSSGTGETQYF
v_call: TRBV19; clone_size: .; j_call: TRBJ1-6; d_call: .; cdr3_nt: TGTGCCAGTAGTATAGATTGGGCTCCGGATTCACCCCTCCACTTT; cdr3_aa: CASSIDWAPDSPLHF
v_call: TRBV5-1; clone_size: .; j_call: TRBJ2-3; d_call: TRBD1; cdr3_nt: TGCGCCAGCAGTTTTACGTCAGGGGGCGCGAAACATACGCAGTATTTT; cdr3_aa: CASSFTSGGAKHTQYF
v_call: TRBV5-6; clone_size: .; j_call: TRBJ1-2; d_call: TRBD1; cdr3_nt: TGTGCCAGCAGCTTGAGTAGGGGGCAGAAAATTTATGGCTACACCTTC; cdr3_aa: CASSLSRGQKIYGYTF
v_call: TRBV6-1; clone_size: .; j_call: TRBJ2-7; d_call: .; cdr3_nt: TGTGCCAGCAGTGAAGGCGCAGGGGATCCCTACGAGCAGTACTTC; cdr3_aa: CASSEGAGDPYEQYF
v_call: TRBV29-1; clone_size: once; j_call: TRBJ1-2; d_call: .; cdr3_nt: TGCAGCGTTGGGACGGTCTTAGGGGGCTACACCTTC; cdr3_aa: CSVGTVLGGYTF
v_call: TRBV30; clone_size: .; j_call: TRBJ1-2; d_call: .; cdr3_nt: TGTGCCTGGAGTACAGGCTATGGCTACACCTTC; cdr3_aa: CAWSTGYGYTF
v_call: TRBV4-3; clone_size: .; j_call: TRBJ2-1; d_call: .; cdr3_nt: TGCGCCAGCAGTATAGCGGTGGGGGGCCTTTACAATGAGCAGTTCTTC; cdr3_aa: CASSIAVGGLYNEQFF
v_call: TRBV25-1; clone_size: few; j_call: TRBJ2-6; d_call: .; cdr3_nt: TGTGCCAGTCATGGGGCCAACGTCCTGACTTTC; cdr3_aa: CASHGANVLTF
v_call: TRBV25-1; clone_size: .; j_call: TRBJ1-1; d_call: .; cdr3_nt: TGTGCCAGCAGGGCCCCAGGGAAGGAGGAGAAAGCTTTCTTT; cdr3_aa: CASRAPGKEEKAFF
v_call: TRBV4-1; clone_size: .; j_call: TRBJ2-4; d_call: .; cdr3_nt: TGCGCCAGCAGCCAAGAGGGCCGGGTGGGGGCCAAAAACATTCAGTACTTC; cdr3_aa: CASSQEGRVGAKNIQYF
v_call: TRBV10-3; clone_size: few; j_call: TRBJ2-3; d_call: .; cdr3_nt: TGTGCCATCAGGATAGGGGGTTCTGATACGCAGTATTTT; cdr3_aa: CAIRIGGSDTQYF
v_call: TRBV19; clone_size: .; j_call: TRBJ1-5; d_call: .; cdr3_nt: TGTGCCAGTAGTATAGAAAGAGGTCAGCCCCAGCATTTT; cdr3_aa: CASSIERGQPQHF
v_call: TRBV5-1; clone_size: .; j_call: TRBJ1-1; d_call: .; cdr3_nt: TGCGCCAGCAGCTGGGAGAGTAGCAACACTGAAGCTTTCTTT; cdr3_aa: CASSWESSNTEAFF
v_call: TRBV29-1; clone_size: .; j_call: TRBJ1-1; d_call: .; cdr3_nt: TGCAGCGTTGCCGGGGCCCAAGGCCGAGCTACTGAAGCTTTCTTT; cdr3_aa: CSVAGAQGRATEAFF
v_call: TRBV9; clone_size: .; j_call: TRBJ2-3; d_call: TRBD2; cdr3_nt: TGTGCCAGCAGCGCCCCTTCCGGCGGGGGGGCCGAAGCGGGCACAGATACGCAGTATTTT; cdr3_aa: CASSAPSGGGAEAGTDTQYF
v_call: TRBV5-1; clone_size: .; j_call: TRBJ1-3; d_call: .; cdr3_nt: TGCGCCAGCAGCTTCCACTCCCAGGACACCATATATTTT; cdr3_aa: CASSFHSQDTIYF
v_call: TRBV10-3; clone_size: .; j_call: TRBJ2-7; d_call: .; cdr3_nt: TGTGCCTCGAGCGGGACAGACCTTTGGGAGCAGTACTTC; cdr3_aa: CASSGTDLWEQYF
v_call: TRBV6-5; clone_size: once; j_call: TRBJ2-5; d_call: TRBD1; cdr3_nt: TGTGCCAGCAGAGCGACAGGGGGCCTAGAGACCCAGTACTTC; cdr3_aa: CASRATGGLETQYF